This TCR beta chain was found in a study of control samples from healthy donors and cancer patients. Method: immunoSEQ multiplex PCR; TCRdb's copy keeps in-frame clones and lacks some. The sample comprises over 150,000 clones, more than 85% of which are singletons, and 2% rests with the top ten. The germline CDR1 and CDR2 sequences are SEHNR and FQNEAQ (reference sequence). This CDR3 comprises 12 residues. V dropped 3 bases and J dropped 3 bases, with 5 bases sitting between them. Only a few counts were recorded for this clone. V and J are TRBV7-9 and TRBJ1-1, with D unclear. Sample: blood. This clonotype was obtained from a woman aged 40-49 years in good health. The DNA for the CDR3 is TGTGCCAGCAGCTTCTCAGACACTGAAGCTTTCTTT. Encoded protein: CASSFSDTEAFF.